This T cell receptor beta chain was captured by sequencing in a study of T cell repertoires in cytomegalovirus infection. TCRdb analysed the reads with MiXCR anew, one entry per CDR3 protein. The sample has roughly 230,000 distinct CDR3 sequences; over 15% are singletons. Germline V gives CDR1 LGHNT, CDR2 FRNRAP. With 5 bases removed from V and 6 bases from J, the gap between germline ends came to 16 bases. This CDR3 has 14 residues. This clonotype was observed a few times. This receptor was taken from a human donor in good health (CMV status not recorded). Some clones in this sample may be carry-over from other donors' samples. The genes are TRBV12-5 and TRBJ1-2, with D uncertain. Sequenced: CD8+ T cells from PBMCs. As DNA, the CDR3 is TGTGCTAGTGGTCAATTTGGGGATTTCAATGGCTACACCTTC. This codes for CASGQFGDFNGYTF.